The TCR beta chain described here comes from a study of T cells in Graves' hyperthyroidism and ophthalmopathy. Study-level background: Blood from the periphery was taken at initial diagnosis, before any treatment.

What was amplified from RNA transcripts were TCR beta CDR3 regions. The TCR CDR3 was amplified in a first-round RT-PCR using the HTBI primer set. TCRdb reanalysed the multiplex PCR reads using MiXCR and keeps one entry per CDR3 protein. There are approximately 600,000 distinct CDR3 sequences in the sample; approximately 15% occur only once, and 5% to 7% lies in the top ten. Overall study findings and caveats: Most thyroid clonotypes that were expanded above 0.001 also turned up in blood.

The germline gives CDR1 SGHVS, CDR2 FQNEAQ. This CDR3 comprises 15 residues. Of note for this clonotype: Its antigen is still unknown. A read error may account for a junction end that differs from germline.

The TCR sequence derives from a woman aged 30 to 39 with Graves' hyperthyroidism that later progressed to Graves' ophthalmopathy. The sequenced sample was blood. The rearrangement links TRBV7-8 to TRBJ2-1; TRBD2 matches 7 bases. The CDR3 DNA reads TGTGCCAGCAGCTTTGGCCGAGCGGGAAGCAATGGGCAGTTCTTC. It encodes CASSFGRAGSNGQFF.